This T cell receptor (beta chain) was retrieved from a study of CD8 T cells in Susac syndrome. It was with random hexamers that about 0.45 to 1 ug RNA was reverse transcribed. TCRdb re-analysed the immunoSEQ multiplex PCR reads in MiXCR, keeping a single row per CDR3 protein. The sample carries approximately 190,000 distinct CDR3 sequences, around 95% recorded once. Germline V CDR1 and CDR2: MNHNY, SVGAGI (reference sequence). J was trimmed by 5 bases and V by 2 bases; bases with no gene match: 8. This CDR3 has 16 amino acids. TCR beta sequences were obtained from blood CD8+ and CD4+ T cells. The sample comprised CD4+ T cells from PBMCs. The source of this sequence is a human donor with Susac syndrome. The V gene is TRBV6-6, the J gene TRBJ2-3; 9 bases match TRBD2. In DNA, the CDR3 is TGTGCCAGCAGTTACGGGGGCGGGGGGGCGGAAGATACGCAGTATTTT. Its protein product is CASSYGGGGAEDTQYF.